This section outlines one T cell receptor beta chain sequence together with its context. Antigen unknown. J gave up 4 bases and V 0 bases, and 1 base lay outside the gene matches. Germline V gives CDR1 KGHSY, CDR2 FQNENV. The CDR3 is made up of 15 amino acids. The table came from immunoSEQ multiplex PCR; TCRdb's copy has only in-frame clones and leaves some out. Of fewer than 85,000 clones in the sample, around 93% were seen once. The data belong to a study of siplizumab effects on memory and regulatory T cells. General observations from the study: Only a minority of proliferating CD4+ or CD8+ clones had an assignable naive or memory phenotype, with roughly 80-97% lacking one.

The V call is TRBV16, the J call TRBJ1-1; TRBD1 agrees at 11 bases. The TCR sequence derives from a human donor in good health. The sequencing input was CD8+ T cells sorted from blood. As DNA, the CDR3 is TGTGCCAGCAGCCAATCTGGGACAGGGGGCACTGAAGCTTTCTTT. The encoded protein is CASSQSGTGGTEAFF.